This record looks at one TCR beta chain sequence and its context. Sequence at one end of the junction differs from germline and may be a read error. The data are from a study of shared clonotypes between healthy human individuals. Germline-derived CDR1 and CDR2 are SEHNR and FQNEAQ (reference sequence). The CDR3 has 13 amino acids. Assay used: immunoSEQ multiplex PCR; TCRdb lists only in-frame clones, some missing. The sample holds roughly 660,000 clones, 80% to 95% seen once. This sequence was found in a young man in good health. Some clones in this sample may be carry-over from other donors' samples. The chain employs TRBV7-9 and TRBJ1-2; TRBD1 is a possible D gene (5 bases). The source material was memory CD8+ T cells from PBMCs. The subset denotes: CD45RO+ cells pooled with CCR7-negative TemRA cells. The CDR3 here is CASTLPGALGYTF. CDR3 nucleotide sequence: TGTGCCAGCACCTTACCCGGGGCGCTGGGCTACACCTTC.